These 24 T cell receptor beta chains were all obtained from the same sample, sequenced in a study of identical twins. MiXCR was run by TCRdb on the 5' RACE reads, yielding one entry per CDR3 protein. The sample includes 1.5 million to 2 million distinct CDR3 sequences, 25% to 35% of them seen just once. Input material: cord blood. These receptor sequences come from a newborn girl in good health.

This clonotype was seen ten or more times. This chain connects TRBV10-3 to TRBJ1-2; tentative D call: TRBD1 (6 bases). The CDR3 runs 17 residues. Trimming cost V 1 base and J 0 bases, with 15 bases left between them. The germline V gene encodes CDR1 ENHRY and CDR2 SYGVKD. The CDR3 loop is CAISEFTGPWTNYGYTF. CDR3 DNA: TGTGCCATCAGTGAGTTTACAGGGCCCTGGACTAACTATGGCTACACCTTC.

This clonotype was observed a few times. The rearrangement links TRBV20-1 to TRBJ1-1, with 7 nucleotides matching TRBD1. V lost 0 bases to trimming and J lost 5 bases; unmatched junction nucleotides: 6. The CDR3 is made up of 14 amino acids. Germline V gene lookup returns CDR1 DFQATT and CDR2 SNEGSKA (reference sequence). The CDR3 nucleotides read TGCAGTGCTAGAGAAAGGGGGCGAGGAACTGAAGCTTTCTTT. It codes for CSARERGRGTEAFF.

The V gene is TRBV3-1, the J gene TRBJ2-7; TRBD2 aligns across 11 bases. The J segment lost 2 bases and the V segment lost 4 bases, leaving 4 bases of the junction unmatched. This CDR3 comprises 15 residues. CDR1 is LGHDT, CDR2 YNNKEL, per germline (reference sequence). The CDR3 here is CASSLSGRATYEQYF. The CDR3 bases are TGTGCCAGCAGCCTTAGCGGGAGGGCCACCTACGAGCAGTACTTC.

The chain carries TRBV11-2 and TRBJ2-5; D may be TRBD2 (6 bases). V was clipped by 5 bases and J by 7 bases, with 14 bases between them. CDR1 SGHAT and CDR2 FQNNGV come from the germline V gene. The CDR3 sequence is 13 residues long. CDR3 coding DNA: TGTGCCAGCAGCGAACAGGTGGAGGGGACCCAGTACTTC. It codes for CASSEQVEGTQYF. The full variable domain, its missing parts supplied by reference TRBV11-2 and TRBJ2-5, is EAGVAQSPRYKIIEKRQSVAFWCNPISGHATLYWYQQILGQGPKLLIQFQNNGVVDDSQLPKDRFSAERLKGVDSTLKIQPAKLEDSAVYLCASSEQVEGTQYFGPGTRLLVL.

A note on this clonotype: One end of the junction is discordant with germline, which a read error may explain. The rearrangement links TRBV6-6 to TRBJ2-7, with TRBD2 identical over 10 bases. The CDR3 sequence is 16 residues long. Germline V lookup: CDR1 MNHNY, CDR2 SVGAGI (reference sequence). The CDR3 nucleotides read TGTACCAGTTTGTCAGCGGGAGGGCCCCGGGACAATGAGCAGTACTTC. Translating it yields CTSLSAGGPRDNEQYF.

The chain combines TRBV2 with TRBJ2-3; D is uncertain. The ends were cut back, 6 bases at V and 2 bases at J, with 6 bases in the middle. The CDR3 runs 12 residues. Germline V CDR1 and CDR2: SNHLY, FYNNEI. The CDR3 nucleotides are TGTGCCAGCAGGGCGAACACAGATACGCAGTATTTT. Amino acids: CASRANTDTQYF.

The chain joins TRBV12-3 or TRBV12-4 to TRBJ1-5; a weak D match, TRBD1 (5 bases). This CDR3 spans 16 amino acids. Trimming shortened V by 2 bases and J by 0 bases, and 11 bases separated the two germline ends. The CDR3 DNA reads TGTGCCAGCAGTTTAAAGGGACTTCTTAGCAATCAGCCCCAGCATTTT. As protein: CASSLKGLLSNQPQHF.

The CDR3 nucleotides read TGCGCCAGCAGCGGGCCAGAAAAGGGCTACACCTTC. Amino acid sequence: CASSGPEKGYTF. This chain links TRBV5-1 with TRBJ1-2; D unclear. Looked up from germline, CDR1 is SGHRS and CDR2 is YFSETQ. CDR3 length equals 12 residues. V lost 4 bases, J lost 8 bases, and 12 bases lay in between.

The J gene is TRBJ1-1, the V gene TRBV12-3 or TRBV12-4, with a possible D match to TRBD1 (5 bases). The CDR3 loop spans 13 amino acids. V dropped 2 bases and J dropped 7 bases, with 11 bases sitting between them. In DNA, the CDR3 is TGTGCCAGCAGTTTAAGGGGTCTCCTTGAAGCTTTCTTT. This codes for CASSLRGLLEAFF.

This clonotype showed up just a few times. This rearrangement joins TRBV7-2 to TRBJ1-1; tentative D call: TRBD1 (6 bases). The length of the CDR3 is 14 residues. The V end lost 0 bases, the J end lost 11 bases, and 16 bases lay between the germline ends. CDR1 and CDR2 from the germline V gene are SGHTA and FQGNSA. CDR3 nucleotide sequence: TGTGCCAGCAGCTTAGCGCGGACGACAGGTTACGCTTTCTTT. It codes for CASSLARTTGYAFF.

The V and J genes are TRBV28 and TRBJ1-1, with TRBD1 as a possible D gene (6 bases). This CDR3 contains 16 residues. V was pared by 1 base and J by 5 bases, with 17 bases between. Per germline, CDR1 MDHEN and CDR2 SYDVKM. CDR3 nucleotide sequence: TGTGCCAGCAGTTTATTCAAGGGAGGGGGAAGGACTGAAGCTTTCTTT. As protein: CASSLFKGGGRTEAFF. Based on the CDR3 plus reference TRBV28 and TRBJ1-1, the full variable domain is DVKVTQSSRYLVKRTGEKVFLECVQDMDHENMFWYRQDPGLGLRLIYFSYDVKMKEKGDIPEGYSVSREKKERFSLILESASTNQTSMYLCASSLFKGGGRTEAFFGQGTRLTVV.

This clonotype was counted between two and nine times. The chain has TRBV12-5 and TRBJ2-1, with no clear D. V was clipped by 7 bases and J by 0 bases, with 7 bases between them. CDR1 is LGHNT, CDR2 FRNRAP, per germline. The CDR3 covers 13 residues. This CDR3 reads CASARSSYNEQFF. CDR3 sequence (DNA): TGTGCTAGTGCGAGGAGCTCCTACAATGAGCAGTTCTTC.

This clonotype has only a few counts. The chain couples TRBV20-1 to TRBJ2-3; D is ambiguous. V was trimmed by 0 bases and J by 0 bases, leaving 10 bases between them. CDR3 length: 15 amino acids. Germline loops: CDR1 DFQATT, CDR2 SNEGSKA (reference sequence). The CDR3 nucleotides are TGCAGTGCTAGAGAAGCGTTAACTAGCACAGATACGCAGTATTTT. It encodes CSAREALTSTDTQYF.

Of note for this clonotype: One base separates it from a far larger clone, so it is likely a read error. The rearrangement links TRBV2 to TRBJ1-2; D gene ambiguous. This CDR3 has 12 amino acids. Germline CDR1 SNHLY, CDR2 FYNNEI. As DNA, the CDR3 is TGTGCCAGCAGTGACAATAACCATGGCTACACCTTC. Translation gives CASSDNNHGYTF.

The count of this clonotype is one. The V call is TRBV20-1, the J call TRBJ2-5; D may be TRBD1 (6 bases). V lost 0 bases to trimming and J lost 1 base, with 9 bases between them. The CDR3 runs 14 residues. Germline V gene lookup returns CDR1 DFQATT and CDR2 SNEGSKA (reference sequence). CDR3 DNA sequence: TGCAGTGCTAGAGATACAGGGATCCAAGAGACCCAGTACTTC. Translated, it gives CSARDTGIQETQYF.

This chain uses TRBV4-2 with TRBJ1-2, with D perhaps matching TRBD1 (6 bases). With 4 bases removed from V and 2 bases from J, the gap between germline ends came to 14 bases. The CDR3 sequence is 15 residues long. Germline V lookup: CDR1 LGHNA, CDR2 YNFKEQ. CDR3 sequence: CASSLDRLKNYGYTF. As DNA, the CDR3 is TGTGCCAGCAGCCTGGACAGATTGAAAAACTATGGCTACACCTTC.

The chain carries TRBV12-3 or TRBV12-4 and TRBJ2-4; unclear D gene. The end of the DNA fits TRBJ2-7 better, so the J call may be wrong. CDR3 length: 11 amino acids. CDR3 sequence reads: CANRYNYEQYF. The CDR3 DNA follows: TGTGCCAACAGATACAACTACGAGCAGTACTTC.

The chain links TRBV20-1 to TRBJ1-4, with D perhaps matching TRBD1 (6 bases). Trimming stripped 0 bases from V and 2 bases from J, with 10 bases between. Germline V gene lookup returns CDR1 DFQATT and CDR2 SNEGSKA (reference sequence). This CDR3 has 15 amino acids. CDR3 protein: CSAREWGRTNEKLFF. The CDR3, as DNA: TGCAGTGCTAGAGAGTGGGGGCGGACTAATGAAAAACTGTTTTTT.

The chain couples TRBV7-2 to TRBJ2-7; D gene unclear. This CDR3 is built from 16 residues. Germline V gene sequence: CDR1 SGHTA, CDR2 FQGNSA. Trimming removed 5 bases at V and 2 bases at J, with 19 bases between. CDR3 sequence (DNA): TGTGCCAGCAGCCCAAGGCCGCAAACTTGGACCTACGAGCAGTACTTC. Translation gives CASSPRPQTWTYEQYF. Based on the CDR3 plus reference TRBV7-2 and TRBJ2-7, the full variable domain is GAGVSQSPSNKVTEKGKDVELRCDPISGHTALYWYRQSLGQGLEFLIYFQGNSAPDKSGLPSDRFSAERTGGSVSTLTIQRTQQEDSAVYLCASSPRPQTWTYEQYFGPGTRLTVT.

V is TRBV21-1 and J is TRBJ1-5. TRBV21-1 is shown as a pseudogene. The CDR3 is 14 amino acids. The CDR3 DNA reads as TGTGCCAGCAGCAAAGCAGCGGGGACTCAGCCCCAGCATTTT. Its protein is CASSKAAGTQPQHF.

In its sample, this clonotype was seen once. The chain employs TRBV2 and TRBJ1-1; TRBD1 aligns across 7 bases. CDR1 is SNHLY and CDR2 is FYNNEI in the germline V gene. V was clipped by 4 bases and J by 7 bases; unmatched bases: 12. The CDR3 is made up of 15 amino acids. The CDR3 is CASSVGGGFTGEAFF. The CDR3 DNA is TGTGCCAGCAGTGTTGGAGGGGGCTTTACCGGTGAAGCTTTCTTT.

Details on this clonotype: A much more abundant neighbour one base away suggests this may be a read error. V and J are TRBV4-2 and TRBJ2-5; D possibly uses TRBD1 or TRBD2 (5 bases each). Matching the DNA end better, TRBJ2-4 makes the J call doubtful. Germline values: CDR1 LGHNA, CDR2 YNFKEQ. CDR3 length: 16 residues. The CDR3 nucleotides are TGTGCCAGCGGCCAAGGGACCTCTCTAGCCAAAAACATTCAGTACTTC. Translation gives CASGQGTSLAKNIQYF.

This sequence joins TRBV20-1 and TRBJ1-1; D not certain. This CDR3 spans 10 amino acids. V lost 6 bases and J lost 8, with 10 bases in between. The germline V gene encodes CDR1 DFQATT and CDR2 SNEGSKA (reference sequence). The CDR3 spells CSAREAEAFF. CDR3 DNA: TGCAGTGCCCGGGAGGCAGAAGCTTTCTTT.

This clonotype was picked up a small number of times. V is TRBV11-2 and J is TRBJ1-4; possibly TRBD1 for D (5 bases). V was pared by 1 base and J by 3 bases, with 12 bases between. The CDR3 spans 16 residues. CDR1 is SGHAT and CDR2 is FQNNGV in the germline V gene. Here the CDR3 reads CASSLVRGPPNEKLFF. CDR3 bases: TGTGCCAGCAGCTTAGTGCGGGGCCCTCCTAATGAAAAACTGTTTTTT.